One sample yielded the 11 T cell receptor beta chains listed below, sequenced in a study of spatial heterogeneity in lung cancer. TCRdb processed the 5' RACE reads anew with MiXCR; each CDR3 protein has one entry. This table has tens of thousands of distinct CDR3 sequences, under 25% appearing once. Regarding time point: sample taken at primary tumor resection. Frozen PBMC, nontumor lung or tumor provided whole RNA, which was sequenced unsorted. Material: PBMCs, obtained at surgery. The origin of the receptors is a male donor with early-stage non-small cell lung cancer.

In its sample, this clonotype was seen a few times. The chain has TRBV5-1 and TRBJ1-6; the match to TRBD1 covers 7 bases. V shed 3 bases and J 10 bases; nucleotides not matched to a gene: 16. Germline loops: CDR1 SGHRS, CDR2 YFSETQ. The CDR3 contains 17 residues. Here the CDR3 DNA reads TGCGCCAGCAGCTCCGGGCGACAGGGCCGAGGCCCCTCACCCCTCCACTTT. It yields the protein CASSSGRQGRGPSPLHF.

This clonotype was found a few times. This CDR3 reads CASSLGAGGIYNEQFF. The CDR3 DNA reads TGTGCCAGCAGCTTAGGGGCGGGGGGAATCTACAATGAGCAGTTCTTC. The chain links TRBV7-6 to TRBJ2-1, with 8 bases lining up with TRBD2. Germline V gene data show CDR1 as SGHVS and CDR2 as FNYEAQ. This CDR3 is 16 amino acids long. With V trimmed by 1 base and J by 3 bases, 5 bases remained unmatched.

This clonotype turned up a few times. J is TRBJ1-2 and V is TRBV30; TRBD1 matches 7 bases. CDR1 GTSNPN and CDR2 SVGIG come from the germline V gene (reference sequence). Trimming removed 4 bases from V and 5 bases from J; junction bases left unmatched: 13. The CDR3 runs to 15 residues. As DNA, the CDR3 is TGTGCCTGGACGACAGGGTCAGTATCGAAGTATGGCTACACCTTC. Its protein is CAWTTGSVSKYGYTF.

This clonotype has at least ten counts. The chain recombines TRBV19 with TRBJ1-5; D is unclear. Per the germline V gene, CDR1 is LNHDA and CDR2 is SQIVND (reference sequence). The CDR3 spans 13 residues. Trimming cost V 1 base and J 4 bases, with 5 bases left between them. CDR3 DNA sequence: TGTGCCAGTAGTATAGCAGCAAATCAGCCCCAGCATTTT. As protein: CASSIAANQPQHF.

The V call is TRBV12-3 or TRBV12-4, the J call TRBJ1-5, with no clear D. V was trimmed by 5 bases and J by 0 bases, leaving 11 bases between them. The CDR3 is 15 residues long. The CDR3 coding sequence is TGTGCCAGCAGTACCCGTAAGGCTAGCAATCAGCCCCAGCATTTT. Amino acids: CASSTRKASNQPQHF.

The chain links TRBV19 to TRBJ1-1, with 7 nucleotides matching TRBD1. V shed 10 bases and J 7 bases; nucleotides not matched to a gene: 15. Per germline, CDR1 LNHDA and CDR2 SQIVND (reference sequence). The CDR3 extends over 14 amino acids. The CDR3 spells CATRETGSVSEAFF. CDR3 sequence (DNA): TGTGCCACTAGGGAGACAGGGAGTGTCAGTGAAGCTTTCTTT.

This clonotype appeared many times. The rearrangement uses TRBV29-1 and TRBJ1-1, with D tentatively TRBD1 (5 bases). The CDR3 has 13 amino acids. Trimming stripped 4 bases from V and 1 base from J, with 10 bases between. Germline CDR1 SQVTM, CDR2 ANQGSEA. CDR3 amino acids: CSVVGQGNTEAFF. The CDR3 DNA follows: TGCAGCGTTGTGGGGCAGGGGAACACTGAAGCTTTCTTT.

The rearrangement joins TRBV7-8 to TRBJ2-3, with 7 bases that match TRBD1. CDR1 and CDR2 from the germline V gene are SGHVS and FQNEAQ. The CDR3 sequence is 14 residues long. V was clipped by 4 bases and J by 4 bases; unmatched bases: 5. CDR3 nucleotides: TGTGCCAGCAGCTCGACAGGGACACCAGATACGCAGTATTTT. Translating it yields CASSSTGTPDTQYF.

The genes are TRBV7-2 and TRBJ2-7; a possible D gene is TRBD1 (5 bases). In germline, CDR1 is SGHTA, CDR2 FQGNSA. CDR3 length equals 14 residues. V lost 0 bases to trimming and J lost 7 bases, with 13 bases between them. The CDR3 DNA reads TGTGCCAGCAGCTTAGCTAGGGGATCTTCGGAGCAGTACTTC. This codes for CASSLARGSSEQYF. The whole variable domain, filled in from reference TRBV7-2 and TRBJ2-7, reads GAGVSQSPSNKVTEKGKDVELRCDPISGHTALYWYRQSLGQGLEFLIYFQGNSAPDKSGLPSDRFSAERTGGSVSTLTIQRTQQEDSAVYLCASSLARGSSEQYFGPGTRLTVT.

This clonotype was observed a few times. This chain links TRBV29-1 with TRBJ1-1, with D tentatively TRBD1 (5 bases). The CDR3 is 15 amino acids. Germline CDR1 reads SQVTM; CDR2 reads ANQGSEA. Trimming removed 5 bases from V and 2 bases from J, with 18 bases in between. Here the CDR3 reads CSVRSGTTGNTEAFF. The CDR3 bases are TGCAGCGTTCGCTCCGGGACCACCGGAAACACTGAAGCTTTCTTT.

On this clonotype: A read error is likely, as this CDR3 ends without the conserved phenylalanine or tryptophan. V usage is TRBV6-1 and J usage is TRBJ2-3, with unresolved D. Germline values: CDR1 MNHNS, CDR2 SASEGT. The V gene lost 4 bases and the J gene lost 6 bases, with 11 bases spanning the gap. The length of the CDR3 is 13 residues. CDR3 nucleotides: TGTGCCAGCAGTGGGGCCATATTTGATACGCAGTATTCT. It yields the protein CASSGAIFDTQYS.